This is a list of T cell receptor beta chains from one sample in a study of OX40 agonist ivuxolimab in advanced cancers. TCRdb's copy holds only in-frame clones and misses some; the assay was immunoSEQ multiplex PCR. The data contain 46,000 or so clones, 70% to 80% of them seen just once; the ten biggest clones take up over 2%. The sample here was CD4+ or CD8+ T cells sorted from blood, taken in a trial of the OX40 agonist ivuxolimab. These receptor sequences come from an adult with an advanced solid tumor such as melanoma, head and neck, liver or kidney cancer. The CDR3 runs from the conserved cysteine through the conserved F or W. The D gene is left open where the match is weak. Rows may omit the clone size; those that give it use once, few, many or a size class.

d_gene	j_gene	v_gene	abundance	CDR3aa	CDR3nt
-	TRBJ2-6	TRBV19	-	CASSMRVSGANVPTF	TGTGCCAGTAGTATGAGGGTCTCTGGGGCCAACGTCCCGACTTTC
-	TRBJ1-5	TRBV6-6	-	CASSGNDQPQHF	TGTGCCAGCAGTGGGAACGATCAGCCCCAGCATTTT
-	TRBJ1-5	TRBV5-1	-	CASSLEGYNQPQHF	TGCGCCAGCAGCTTGGAGGGGTACAATCAGCCCCAGCATTTT
-	TRBJ1-1	TRBV11-2	-	CASSLGAGRVNTEAFF	TGTGCCAGCAGCTTAGGGGCAGGGCGGGTGAACACTGAAGCTTTCTTT
TRBD1	TRBJ1-1	TRBV28	-	CASSLSQGARKEAFF	TGTGCCAGCAGTTTATCGCAGGGGGCGCGCAAGGAAGCTTTCTTT
TRBD1	TRBJ2-3	TRBV10-3	-	CAINTGTGTDTQYF	TGTGCCATCAACACCGGGACAGGGACAGATACGCAGTATTTT
TRBD1	TRBJ2-5	TRBV29-1	-	CSVRTGAPETQYF	TGCAGCGTGCGGACAGGTGCACCGGAGACCCAGTACTTC
TRBD1	TRBJ1-2	TRBV5-6	-	CASTSELGTGSFGYGYTF	TGTGCCAGCACCTCAGAATTAGGGACAGGGAGCTTTGGGTATGGCTACACCTTC
TRBD2	TRBJ2-2	TRBV5-5	-	CASSLVAGVNTGELFF	TGTGCCAGCAGCTTGGTAGCGGGGGTGAACACCGGGGAGCTGTTTTTT
-	TRBJ2-5	TRBV11-3	-	CASSLGLAKTQYF	TGTGCCAGCAGCTTAGGTCTAGCCAAGACCCAGTACTTC
-	TRBJ2-7	TRBV4-2	-	CASSQATTGLLYEQYF	TGTGCCAGCAGCCAAGCGACAACGGGACTCCTCTACGAGCAGTACTTC
-	TRBJ2-3	TRBV6-5	once	CASSYSGGGDADTQYF	TGTGCCAGCAGTTACTCAGGAGGGGGGGACGCAGATACGCAGTATTTT
-	TRBJ2-1	TRBV5-1	-	CASSLDYGMDEQFF	TGCGCCAGCAGCTTGGATTACGGTATGGATGAGCAGTTCTTC
TRBD1	TRBJ1-2	TRBV13	-	CASSLWRDRGPSGYTF	TGTGCCAGCAGCTTATGGCGGGACAGGGGGCCCTCTGGCTACACCTTC
-	TRBJ1-1	TRBV5-1	-	CASSLAPANTEAFF	TGCGCCAGCAGCTTGGCCCCAGCGAACACTGAAGCTTTCTTT
TRBD1	TRBJ2-1	TRBV29-1	few	CSVGQGGEFF	TGCAGCGTTGGACAGGGGGGTGAGTTCTTC
-	TRBJ1-1	TRBV5-4	-	CASSQIDRNTEAFF	TGTGCCAGCAGCCAAATAGACAGGAACACTGAAGCTTTCTTT
-	TRBJ1-1	TRBV30	-	CAWSVRAGGWTEAFF	TGTGCCTGGAGTGTACGGGCAGGCGGTTGGACTGAAGCTTTCTTT
TRBD1	TRBJ1-2	TRBV27	-	CASSFSRRRQGSGYTF	TGTGCCAGCAGTTTTTCGCGGAGGAGACAGGGGTCTGGCTACACCTTC
TRBD1	TRBJ1-4	TRBV7-9	-	CASSLAPGQGREKLFF	TGTGCCAGCAGCTTAGCGCCGGGACAGGGTCGTGAAAAACTGTTTTTT
-	TRBJ2-5	TRBV19	-	CASSISRWVGETQYF	TGTGCCAGTAGTATATCCCGCTGGGTGGGAGAGACCCAGTACTTC
-	TRBJ2-1	TRBV6-1	-	CASSEHGPAEREQFF	TGTGCCAGCAGTGAACACGGGCCGGCGGAACGTGAGCAGTTCTTC
-	TRBJ1-1	TRBV15	-	CATSGGAEAFF	TGTGCCACCAGCGGGGGAGCGGAAGCTTTCTTT
-	TRBJ1-4	TRBV6-1	few	CASSESGSANEKLFF	TGTGCCAGCAGTGAATCGGGGTCGGCTAATGAAAAACTGTTTTTT
TRBD2	TRBJ2-1	TRBV7-2	-	CASSLHASGSHDNEQFF	TGTGCCAGCAGCTTGCACGCTAGCGGGAGTCACGACAATGAGCAGTTCTTC
TRBD1	TRBJ1-1	TRBV6-5	-	CASSEIPGQAGAFF	TGTGCCAGCAGTGAAATCCCGGGACAGGCGGGAGCTTTCTTT
TRBD2	TRBJ2-3	TRBV7-3	-	CASSFRASGRGDTQYF	TGTGCCAGCAGCTTTCGAGCTAGCGGGAGGGGAGATACGCAGTATTTT
-	TRBJ2-6	TRBV18	-	CASSPWASGANVLTF	TGTGCCAGCTCACCATGGGCCTCTGGGGCCAACGTCCTGACTTTC
-	TRBJ1-6	TRBV5-4	-	CASSLEGRSDSPLHF	TGTGCCAGCAGCTTAGAGGGACGATCCGATTCACCCCTCCACTTT
-	TRBJ2-7	TRBV28	-	CASSLNPSEQYF	TGTGCCAGCAGTTTAAATCCCTCGGAGCAGTACTTC
TRBD1	TRBJ1-2	TRBV5-4	-	CASSLAPGQGYGYTF	TGTGCCAGCAGCTTGGCCCCGGGACAGGGGTATGGCTACACCTTC
-	TRBJ1-2	TRBV7-9	-	CASSLAVSGNGYTF	TGTGCCAGCAGCTTAGCGGTATCAGGGAATGGCTACACCTTC
-	TRBJ2-5	TRBV20-1	few	CSGNRQETQYF	TGCAGTGGTAACAGGCAAGAGACCCAGTACTTC
-	TRBJ1-4	TRBV25-1	-	CASSAQGRGEKLFF	TGTGCCAGCAGTGCACAGGGAAGGGGTGAAAAACTGTTTTTT
-	TRBJ1-6	TRBV28	-	CASTGRGLSRPLHF	TGTGCCAGCACGGGGCGGGGGCTGAGTCGGCCCCTCCACTTT